The rows below give T cell receptor beta chains drawn from one sample of a study of blood T cell repertoires in COVID-19. Clones were sequenced by immunoSEQ multiplex PCR, and TCRdb holds only the in-frame ones, with some missing. Among about 110,000 clones listed, around 86% were seen once. Sequencing input: peripheral blood. Receptor source: a man aged 65-85 years with acute or convalescent COVID-19. Each CDR3 is given with its conserved first and last residue. A D gene is named only where the DNA matches it firmly. Only some rows state a clone size, as once, few, many or a class for expanded clones.

clone_size d_call j_call v_call cdr3_aa cdr3_nt
few . TRBJ1-6 TRBV7-8 CASSLGIKGTPLHF TGTGCCAGCAGCTTAGGAATAAAGGGGACACCCCTCCACTTT
. TRBD2 TRBJ2-2 TRBV2 CASRWGGVGNTGELFF TGTGCCAGCAGGTGGGGGGGAGTTGGGAACACCGGGGAGCTGTTTTTT
few . TRBJ1-6 TRBV19 CASNNVKGDSPLHF TGTGCCAGTAACAATGTAAAGGGGGATTCACCCCTCCACTTT
. . TRBJ2-3 TRBV10-1 CASSGQGKGTDTQYF TGCGCCAGCAGCGGTCAGGGGAAGGGAACAGATACGCAGTATTTT
. TRBD1 TRBJ1-1 TRBV6-1 CASSEDRGTEAFF TGTGCCAGCAGTGAAGACAGGGGCACTGAAGCTTTCTTT
. . TRBJ2-7 TRBV18 CASSPSGGRIPPNYEQYF TGTGCCAGCTCACCCTCCGGGGGGCGGATCCCCCCTAACTACGAGCAGTACTTC
. TRBD1 TRBJ1-1 TRBV2 CASSEGQGAYPTEAFF TGTGCCAGCAGTGAAGGGCAGGGGGCTTACCCCACTGAAGCTTTCTTT
. TRBD1 TRBJ2-2 TRBV24-1 CATSVTGGSVGELFF TGTGCCACCAGTGTGACAGGGGGCTCGGTCGGGGAGCTGTTTTTT
. . TRBJ1-4 TRBV5-1 CASSSARTQRGEKLFF TGCGCCAGCAGCTCCGCACGGACACAAAGGGGTGAAAAACTGTTTTTT
. TRBD1 TRBJ1-1 TRBV27 CASSSGGTNTEAFF TGTGCCAGCAGTTCAGGGGGGACGAACACTGAAGCTTTCTTT
. TRBD2 TRBJ2-2 TRBV14 CASSLKRGGLPGELFF TGTGCCAGCAGCTTAAAGCGGGGGGGCCTCCCCGGGGAGCTGTTTTTT
many . TRBJ2-7 TRBV7-9 CASSLDFSYEQYF TGTGCCAGCAGCTTGGACTTCTCCTACGAGCAGTACTTC
once TRBD1 TRBJ1-6 TRBV2 CASSEVGQSHSPLHF TGTGCCAGCAGCGAAGTGGGACAGTCCCATTCACCCCTCCACTTT
. . TRBJ1-6 TRBV28 CASSDSSYNSPLHF TGTGCCAGCAGCGACAGCTCCTATAATTCACCCCTCCACTTT
. TRBD1 TRBJ1-6 TRBV14 CASSQVPQGANSPLHF TGTGCCAGCAGCCAAGTACCACAGGGGGCGAATTCACCCCTCCACTTT
once TRBD1 TRBJ2-7 TRBV5-4 CASSLGGQGRYEQYF TGTGCCAGCAGCTTGGGGGGACAGGGTCGCTACGAGCAGTACTTC